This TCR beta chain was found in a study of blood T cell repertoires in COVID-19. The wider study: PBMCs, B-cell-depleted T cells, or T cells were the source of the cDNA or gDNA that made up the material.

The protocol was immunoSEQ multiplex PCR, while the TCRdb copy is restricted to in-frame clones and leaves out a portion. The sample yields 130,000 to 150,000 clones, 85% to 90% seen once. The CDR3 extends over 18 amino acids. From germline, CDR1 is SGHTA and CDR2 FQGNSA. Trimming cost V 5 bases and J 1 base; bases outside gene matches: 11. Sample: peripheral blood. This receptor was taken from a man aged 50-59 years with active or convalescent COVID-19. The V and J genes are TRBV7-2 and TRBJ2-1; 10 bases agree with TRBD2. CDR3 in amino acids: CASSRRLAGEWSYNEQFF. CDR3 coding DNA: TGTGCCAGCAGCCGCAGGCTAGCGGGAGAATGGTCCTACAATGAGCAGTTCTTC.